This entry describes one T cell receptor (beta chain). The data were taken from a study of blood T cell repertoires in COVID-19. Study information: Sample material is recorded as cDNA or gDNA derived from T cells, B-cell-depleted T cells, or PBMCs.

Germline V gene sequence: CDR1 SGHDT, CDR2 YYEEEE. Between the trimmed V and J ends, which lost 4 bases and 0 bases, there was a span of 13 bases. This CDR3 spans 15 amino acids. Libraries were prepared by immunoSEQ multiplex PCR; TCRdb keeps only in-frame clonotypes and omits some of them. Of over 100,000 clones in the sample, about four fifths were seen once. The sequencing input was peripheral blood. The TCR originated in a man aged 55 to 70 with active or convalescent COVID-19. This chain uses TRBV5-6 with TRBJ1-1; D may be TRBD1 (5 bases). The CDR3 bases are TGTGCCAGCAGCGGCCGCGGGGGGGTGAACACTGAAGCTTTCTTT. It is translated as CASSGRGGVNTEAFF.